Presented here are 2 T cell receptor beta chains from one specimen sequenced in a study of cytomegalovirus exposure and HLA in healthy donors. Libraries were prepared by immunoSEQ multiplex PCR; TCRdb keeps only in-frame clonotypes and omits some of them. The sample consists of almost 200,000 clones, about 81% of them appearing once. Sample: PBMCs. These receptors were taken from a woman in her 30s in good health and CMV-seronegative.

V gene TRBV13 combines with J gene TRBJ2-5; 7 nucleotides agree with TRBD2. In germline, CDR1 is PRHDT, CDR2 FYEKMQ (reference sequence). This CDR3 contains 14 residues. V lost 4 bases and J lost 1; bases outside the gene matches: 3. CDR3 in amino acids: CASSYVAGQETQYF. Here the CDR3 DNA reads TGTGCCAGCAGCTACGTAGCGGGCCAAGAGACCCAGTACTTC.

The chain is built from TRBV7-6 and TRBJ2-7; TRBD1 agrees at 11 bases. Germline values: CDR1 SGHVS, CDR2 FNYEAQ. This CDR3 has 13 residues. V lost 8 bases and J lost 4; bases outside the gene matches: 4. Here the CDR3 reads CASGQGAGYEQYF. In DNA, the CDR3 is TGTGCCAGCGGACAGGGGGCTGGGTACGAGCAGTACTTC.